One and the same sample provided the 4 T cell receptor beta chains below, sequenced in a study of T cells in Graves' hyperthyroidism and ophthalmopathy. The investigators amplified TCR beta CDR3 regions from RNA transcripts. HTBI primers were the set used in a first-round RT-PCR of the TCR CDR3. TCRdb itself ran the multiplex PCR reads through MiXCR, one entry per CDR3 protein. The sample carries hundreds of thousands of distinct CDR3 sequences, about 15% recorded once. The sample comprised blood. The source is a woman in her thirties or forties with Graves' hyperthyroidism.

This chain connects TRBV4-1 to TRBJ2-7, with 7 nucleotides matching TRBD1. The CDR3 extends over 15 amino acids. CDR1 is MGHRA and CDR2 is YSYEKL in the germline V gene. The J segment lost 4 bases and the V segment lost 6 bases, leaving 12 bases of the junction unmatched. The CDR3 nucleotides are TGCGCCAGCAGTCGTGTAACAGGGGCGATTTACGAGCAGTACTTC. Translating it yields CASSRVTGAIYEQYF.

The rearrangement links TRBV7-9 to TRBJ1-2; the D is unclear. CDR1 is SEHNR, CDR2 FQNEAQ, per germline (reference sequence). The CDR3 has 17 residues. V shed 5 bases and J shed 5 bases, with 24 bases lying between them. CDR3 protein: CASSPDQDVGHRYGYTF. CDR3 nucleotide sequence: TGTGCCAGCAGCCCCGATCAGGACGTCGGTCATCGGTATGGCTACACCTTC.

The sample holds many counts of this clonotype. The chain is built from TRBV27 and TRBJ1-6, with 10 bases identical to TRBD1. The CDR3 spans 20 residues. Germline loops: CDR1 MNHEY, CDR2 SMNVEV (reference sequence). The ends lost 3 bases at V and 2 bases at J; junction bases unmatched: 13. For the CDR3, the DNA is TGTGCCAGCAGTTTCAACCGGGACAGGGGATTTCGGGCCTATAATTCACCCCTCCACTTT. Translation: CASSFNRDRGFRAYNSPLHF.

The chain employs TRBV5-4 and TRBJ2-4, with TRBD1 matching over 12 bases. CDR3 length: 15 amino acids. Trimming cost V 4 bases and J 12 bases; bases outside gene matches: 11. The V gene's germline CDR1 is SGHNT and CDR2 YYREEE (reference sequence). The CDR3 is CASSASGTGGRTQYF. Here the CDR3 DNA reads TGTGCCAGCAGCGCCTCCGGGACAGGGGGCAGAACTCAGTACTTC. The variable domain in full, completed from reference TRBV5-4 and TRBJ2-4, reads ETGVTQSPTHLIKTRGQQVTLRCSSQSGHNTVSWYQQALGQGPQFIFQYYREEENGRGNFPPRFSGLQFPNYSSELNVNALELDDSALYLCASSASGTGGRTQYFGAGTRLSVL.